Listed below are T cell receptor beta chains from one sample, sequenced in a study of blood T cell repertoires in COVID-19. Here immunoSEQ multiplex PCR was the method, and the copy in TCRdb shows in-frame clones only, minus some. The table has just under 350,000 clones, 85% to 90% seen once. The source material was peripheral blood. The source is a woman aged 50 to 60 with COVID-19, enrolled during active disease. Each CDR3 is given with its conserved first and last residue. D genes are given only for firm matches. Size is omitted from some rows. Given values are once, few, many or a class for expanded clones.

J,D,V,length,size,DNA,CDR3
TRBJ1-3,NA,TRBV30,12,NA,TGTGCCTGGGCACCCCAGGGGAACACCATATATTTT,CAWAPQGNTIYF
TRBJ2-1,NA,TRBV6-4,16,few,TGTGCCAGCAGTCCCCAGGGGGGAGTAGCCTACAATGAGCAGTTCTTC,CASSPQGGVAYNEQFF
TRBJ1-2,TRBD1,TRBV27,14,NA,TGTGCCAGCACCTCCGGGACAGGGAACTATGGCTACACCTTC,CASTSGTGNYGYTF
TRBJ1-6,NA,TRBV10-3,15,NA,TGTGCCATCAGTGAGTCTCAAAGGAGTAATTCACCCCTCCACTTT,CAISESQRSNSPLHF
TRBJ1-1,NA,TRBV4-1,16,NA,TGCGCCAGCAGCCAAGATCTAGGGAGAAAGAACACTGAAGCTTTCTTT,CASSQDLGRKNTEAFF
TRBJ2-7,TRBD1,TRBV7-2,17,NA,TGTGCCAGCAGCTTTACACAGGGGGGACTCCTATCCTACGAGCAGTACTTC,CASSFTQGGLLSYEQYF
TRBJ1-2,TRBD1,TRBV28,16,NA,TGTGCCAGCATTCCGGCCACGCTGGGACAGTTCTATGGCTACACCTTC,CASIPATLGQFYGYTF
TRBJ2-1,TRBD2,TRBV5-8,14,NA,TGTGCCAGCAGCCCCGGGACTAGCGGGAAGAGTCGGTTCTTC,CASSPGTSGKSRFF
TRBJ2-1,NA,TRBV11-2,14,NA,TGTGCCAGCAGCCCGTGGGACTCGACAGAAATCCAGTTCTTC,CASSPWDSTEIQFF
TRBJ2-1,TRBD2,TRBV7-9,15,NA,TGTGCCAGCAGCGCCGGGACTAGCGGTTACAATGAGCAGTTCTTC,CASSAGTSGYNEQFF
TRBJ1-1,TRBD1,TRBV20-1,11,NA,TGCAGTGCCGACAGGGACACTGAAGCTTTCTTT,CSADRDTEAFF
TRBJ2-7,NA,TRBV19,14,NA,TGTGCCAGTAGTATAACGAATGGAGCCTACGAGCAGTACTTC,CASSITNGAYEQYF
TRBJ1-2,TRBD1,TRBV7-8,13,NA,TGTGCCAGCAGCTTAGACGGACAGGATGGCTACACCTTC,CASSLDGQDGYTF
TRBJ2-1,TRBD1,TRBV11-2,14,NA,TGTGCCAGCAGCAGGGGACAGGGGACCGATGAGCAGTTCTTC,CASSRGQGTDEQFF